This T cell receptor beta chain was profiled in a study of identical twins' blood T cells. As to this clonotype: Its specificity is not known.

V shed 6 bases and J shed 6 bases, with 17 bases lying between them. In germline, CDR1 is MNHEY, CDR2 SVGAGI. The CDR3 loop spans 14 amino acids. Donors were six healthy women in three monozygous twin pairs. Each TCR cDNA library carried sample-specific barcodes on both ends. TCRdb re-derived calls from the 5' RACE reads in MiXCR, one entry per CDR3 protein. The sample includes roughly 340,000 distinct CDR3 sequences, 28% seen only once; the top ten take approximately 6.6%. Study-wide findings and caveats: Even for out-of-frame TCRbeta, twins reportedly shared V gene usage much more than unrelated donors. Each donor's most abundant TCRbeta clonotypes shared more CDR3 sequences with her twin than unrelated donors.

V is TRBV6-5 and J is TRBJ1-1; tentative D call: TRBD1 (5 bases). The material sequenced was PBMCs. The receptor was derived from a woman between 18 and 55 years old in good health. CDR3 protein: CASRRGRRGAEAFF. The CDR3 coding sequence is TGTGCCAGCAGGCGGGGGAGGAGAGGTGCTGAAGCTTTCTTT.